This T cell receptor (beta chain) was sequenced during a study of T cells in Graves' hyperthyroidism and ophthalmopathy. This clonotype showed up many times. The V end was cut by 5 bases, the J end by 5 bases, with 4 bases between. Germline V gene lookup returns CDR1 SGHTA and CDR2 FQGNSA. CDR3 size: 11 residues. Amplification targeted TCR beta CDR3 regions from RNA transcripts. Carried out on the TCR CDR3, a first-round RT-PCR used the HTBI primer set. A single record per CDR3 protein comes from TCRdb applying MiXCR to the multiplex PCR reads. Of about 560,000 distinct CDR3 sequences listed, 16% are singletons. Uncontrolled infections, other autoimmune diseases, pregnancy or lactation led to exclusion of patients.

The specimen was blood. The rearrangement links TRBV7-2 to TRBJ2-1; D is uncertain. The clonotype was recovered from a woman between 18 and 29 years old with Graves' hyperthyroidism. The CDR3 DNA is TGTGCCAGCAGCCCCCACAATGAGCAGTTCTTC. Encoded protein: CASSPHNEQFF.